This paragraph covers one T cell receptor (beta chain) sequence. The antigen remains undetermined. TCRdb re-called the reads through MiXCR, storing one row per CDR3 protein. The sample contains hundreds of thousands of distinct CDR3 sequences, about 33% of which appear only once. This specimen comes from a study of T cell repertoires in cytomegalovirus infection. Study in general: Carrying CMV and the relevant HLA type showed in public TCR beta signatures.

Broader study findings: In two of eight donors, the top clonotype was HLA-C-restricted CMV-specific.

Per germline, CDR1 LGHNA and CDR2 YSLEER. Deletions cut 4 bases from V and 13 bases from J, with 11 bases between. The CDR3 sequence is 11 residues long. The V and J genes are TRBV4-3 and TRBJ2-4; D is uncertain. The sample in question was cultured PBMCs, obtained from culture after CMV antigen stimulation. This receptor was identified in a human donor in good health (CMV status not recorded). Some clones in this sample may be carry-over from other donors' samples. The CDR3 spells CASSRVTSQYF. Here the CDR3 DNA reads TGCGCCAGCAGCCGCGTGACTTCCCAGTACTTC.